The rows below give T cell receptor beta chains drawn from one sample of a study of T cell responses to AZD1222 COVID-19 vaccine. Profiled with immunoSEQ multiplex PCR; TCRdb holds only in-frame clones, not every one. The data hold over 130,000 clones, with approximately 92% observed a single time. Sequencing was performed on peripheral blood, taken 28 days after the second AZD1222 dose. The receptor source for this set is an adult who received the AZD1222 COVID-19 vaccine. The CDR3 runs from the conserved cysteine through the conserved F or W. The D gene is left open where the match is weak. Some rows mark clone size as missing; the rest say once, few, many or name a class of expanded clone.

V	length	J	size	D	DNA	CDR3
TRBV12-5	12	TRBJ2-3	NA	NA	TGTGCTAGTGGTTTGGACGGCGTTACGCAGTATTTT	CASGLDGVTQYF
TRBV7-2	13	TRBJ1-2	NA	NA	TGTGCCAGCAGTCTACTGGGCAGCTATGGCTACACCTTC	CASSLLGSYGYTF
TRBV19	13	TRBJ2-7	NA	NA	TGTGCCAGTAGTATGTATATGGGGCCCGAGCAGTACTTC	CASSMYMGPEQYF
TRBV7-2	11	TRBJ2-7	NA	NA	TGTGCCAGCAGCTACACCGAGGAGCAGTACTTC	CASSYTEEQYF
TRBV6-5	13	TRBJ2-1	NA	NA	TGTGCCAGCAATCTTCGCTCACCTTTTGAGCAGTTCTTC	CASNLRSPFEQFF
TRBV28	16	TRBJ1-6	NA	NA	TGTGCCAGCAGTTTGGTAGGGGGACGTTTAAATTCACCCCTCCACTTT	CASSLVGGRLNSPLHF
TRBV7-2	13	TRBJ2-7	NA	TRBD2	TGTGCCAGCTGGCTAGCGGGAGCCCACGAGCAGTACTTC	CASWLAGAHEQYF
TRBV6-5	14	TRBJ1-4	NA	NA	TGTGCCAGCAGCACCTTTGGCGTTAATGAAAAACTGTTTTTT	CASSTFGVNEKLFF
TRBV3-1/TRBV3-2	17	TRBJ2-1	NA	TRBD1	TGTGCCAGCAGCCAAGACCAGGGGGTAAGCTCCTACAATGAGCAGTTCTTC	CASSQDQGVSSYNEQFF
TRBV18	15	TRBJ2-2	NA	TRBD2	TGTGCCAGCTCACCAGGGACTAGAGGGTCCGGGGAGCTGTTTTTT	CASSPGTRGSGELFF
TRBV11-2	19	TRBJ2-1	NA	NA	TGTGCCAGCAGCCCACGCCCCCTCGGAGAGCGGACCCGTTACAATGAGCAGTTCTTC	CASSPRPLGERTRYNEQFF
TRBV19	16	TRBJ2-1	NA	TRBD2	TGTGCCAGTAGTACTTCCGGGACTAGCCCTTACAATGAGCAGTTCTTC	CASSTSGTSPYNEQFF
TRBV9	15	TRBJ2-1	NA	NA	TGTGCCAGCAGCGTAGTAGGAGTATCCTACAATGAGCAGTTCTTC	CASSVVGVSYNEQFF
TRBV4-1	14	TRBJ1-3	NA	TRBD1	TGCGCCAGCCCCTACAGGGGATCTGGAAACACCATATATTTT	CASPYRGSGNTIYF
TRBV7-9	16	TRBJ1-3	NA	NA	TGTGCCAGCAGCTTTATGATAGGTGGCTCTGGAAACACCATATATTTT	CASSFMIGGSGNTIYF
TRBV19	15	TRBJ1-1	NA	TRBD1	TGTGCCAGTATAAGGGACAGGGAAGGTAACACTGAAGCTTTCTTT	CASIRDREGNTEAFF
TRBV6-1	12	TRBJ2-3	NA	NA	TGTGCCAGCAGTGATCACACAGATACGCAGTATTTT	CASSDHTDTQYF
TRBV19	14	TRBJ2-7	once	NA	TGTGCCAGTAGCCCAGGGACCGAGCTCTACGAGCAGTACTTC	CASSPGTELYEQYF
TRBV19	16	TRBJ1-5	NA	NA	TGTGCCAGTAACCCAGGTTGGGGCGCGAACAATCAGCCCCAGCATTTT	CASNPGWGANNQPQHF
TRBV5-6	18	TRBJ2-6	NA	NA	TGTGCCAGCAGCTTGGGACAGGGAGGAATCATTGGGGCCAACGTCCTGACTTTC	CASSLGQGGIIGANVLTF
TRBV6-6	13	TRBJ2-1	NA	TRBD2	TGTGCCAGCGGGGAGCTAGCGGACAATGAGCAGTTCTTC	CASGELADNEQFF
TRBV5-1	14	TRBJ1-6	NA	NA	TGCGCCAGCAGCTTGGAACATACTAATTCACCCCTCCACTTT	CASSLEHTNSPLHF
TRBV7-3	14	TRBJ2-5	NA	NA	TGTGCCAGCAGTTCCGGACAAAACGGGGAGACCCAGTACTTC	CASSSGQNGETQYF
TRBV6-2/TRBV6-3	16	TRBJ1-5	NA	NA	TGTGCCAGCAGTTACTCGGGGGCCCCGGGCAATCAGCCCCAGCATTTT	CASSYSGAPGNQPQHF
TRBV5-1	13	TRBJ1-2	NA	NA	TGCGCCAGCAGCTTGAAAGGGGCGCTTGACCACACCTTC	CASSLKGALDHTF
TRBV11-2	17	TRBJ2-1	NA	NA	TGTGCCAGCAGCTTAGGAGGGGGCGGGAGATTCCACAATGAGCAGTTCTTC	CASSLGGGGRFHNEQFF
TRBV6-5	14	TRBJ1-1	NA	TRBD1	TGTGCCAGCAGTCTCCAGGGGGCTAGGACTGAAGCTTTCTTT	CASSLQGARTEAFF
TRBV5-1	13	TRBJ2-7	NA	NA	TGCGCCAGCAGTCGAGAAGAACTCTACGAGCAGTACTTC	CASSREELYEQYF
TRBV30	13	TRBJ1-5	NA	NA	TGTGCCTGGAGTTTGAGGTCGGGTCAGCCCCAGCATTTT	CAWSLRSGQPQHF
TRBV27	15	TRBJ1-6	few	TRBD1	TGTGCCAGCAGTTTATCCCGGGACAGGAATTCACCCCTCCACTTT	CASSLSRDRNSPLHF
TRBV6-4	13	TRBJ1-6	few	NA	TGTGCCAGCAGTGACTCGAGAACTTCACCCCTCCACTTT	CASSDSRTSPLHF
TRBV25-1	12	TRBJ1-1	NA	NA	TGTGCCAGCAGTGAATCGTTCACTGAAGCTTTCTTT	CASSESFTEAFF
TRBV2	14	TRBJ1-1	NA	NA	TGTGCCAGCAGCCGGGACACCCAACCCGAGCAAGCTTTCTTT	CASSRDTQPEQAFF
TRBV7-9	14	TRBJ1-5	NA	NA	TGTGCCAGCAGCCCAGAGGGGGGGGGCCAGCCCCAGCATTTT	CASSPEGGGQPQHF
TRBV7-9	14	TRBJ1-6	NA	NA	TGTGCCGGAGGGCGGGATCCTTATAATTCACCCCTCCACTTT	CAGGRDPYNSPLHF
TRBV5-1	15	TRBJ2-5	NA	NA	TGCGCCAGCAGCTTCCGAGGCGACCCCACAGAGACCCAGTACTTC	CASSFRGDPTETQYF
TRBV7-2	17	TRBJ1-3	NA	NA	TGTGCCAGCAGCTATTCCGGGACGATCGGCTCTGGAAACACCATATATTTT	CASSYSGTIGSGNTIYF
TRBV6-5	14	TRBJ1-2	NA	NA	TGTGCCATCACGCTGGGGACTTCGAGAGAGGTTGGCACCTTC	CAITLGTSREVGTF
TRBV3-1/TRBV3-2	14	TRBJ2-7	NA	TRBD2	TGTGCCAGCAGCCAGGGAGGGGATACCTACGAGCAGTACTTC	CASSQGGDTYEQYF
TRBV9	14	TRBJ1-1	NA	NA	TGTGCCAGCAGCGTAGGGGGGCTGGGCACTGAAGCTTTCTTT	CASSVGGLGTEAFF
TRBV7-3	15	TRBJ2-1	NA	NA	TGTGCCAGCAGCCCCGACAGAGAAACCTACAATGAGCAGTTCTTC	CASSPDRETYNEQFF
TRBV23-1	12	TRBJ1-1	NA	NA	TGCGCCAGCAGTCTGATTAGGAGAGAAGCTTTCTTT	CASSLIRREAFF
TRBV5-5	14	TRBJ1-5	once	NA	TGTGCCAGCAGCTGGAACCCGGATGATCAGCCCCAGCATTTT	CASSWNPDDQPQHF
TRBV24-1	14	TRBJ2-3	NA	NA	TGTGCCACCAGTGATCTAGGTGGCACAGATACGCAGTATTTT	CATSDLGGTDTQYF
TRBV27	15	TRBJ2-7	few	NA	TGTGCCAGCAGTTCACTCTACCAGAAATCCTACGAGCAGTACTTC	CASSSLYQKSYEQYF
TRBV7-8	15	TRBJ1-4	NA	TRBD1	TGTGCCAGCAGCCGCCTAACAGGGGTTGGCGAAAAACTGTTTTTT	CASSRLTGVGEKLFF
TRBV20-1	14	TRBJ2-3	NA	NA	TGCAGTGCTAGTTTCGGCGCCCGCACAGATACGCAGTATTTT	CSASFGARTDTQYF
TRBV27	17	TRBJ2-5	NA	TRBD2	TGTGCCAGCAGCGCCCTCGGTGCCGGGAGGAGGGGAGAGACCCAGTACTTC	CASSALGAGRRGETQYF
TRBV5-8	14	TRBJ2-7	NA	NA	TGTGCCAGCACCGTCGCTTGGGACGCCTACGAGCAGTACTTC	CASTVAWDAYEQYF